This T cell receptor beta chain derives from a study of shared clonotypes between healthy human individuals (dated by TCRdb to about 2020). Regarding the study in general: A few men and two women, aged 18 to 49 years, made up the cohort. For each donor, CD4 naive and CD4 memory were each given three plates, CD8 naive was given two plates, and CD8 memory was given one plate. The study deeply sequenced blood TCR repertoires of about five healthy adults to estimate repertoire size and the extent of clonotype sharing between individuals. Libraries were prepared and TCR repertoires were sequenced by different laboratories using diverse techniques, in order to increase sequencing depth and limit assay-specific biases. Per donor, leukapheresis produced somewhere between about 0.94 and 9.5 billion PBMCs.

Using the deep immunoSEQ assay, TCR CDR3 regions were amplified from genomic DNA by multiplex PCR. Extracted genomic DNA from each cell subset was distributed evenly across all wells of several immunoSEQ 96-well plates, and each plate was treated as a replicate. Each replicate PCR for sorted subsets received about 220 ng genomic DNA, equal to tens of thousands of T cell genomes. Purified libraries were measured with a Qubit 3.0 fluorometer, size-checked on a Bioanalyzer 2100, and measured again with the KAPA Library Quantification kit. Each immunoSEQ 96-well plate was sequenced on its own single-read 150-cycle Illumina NextSeq 550 flow cell. As for how the authors treated the data: Because the immunoSEQ output included only junctional sequences and no quality scores, the filtering could not be the same as the filtering used for full-length reads. Sequences were annotated with PyIR, a Python wrapper for IgBLAST v1.9, and V/J genes and CDR3 were assigned using IMGT germline references. Reads with weak V/J assignments (E-value above 1e-6), missing CDR3, stop codons, out-of-frame junctions, or ambiguous translated residues were removed. A V3J clonotype was defined by an identical inferred V gene, J gene, and CDR3 amino acid sequence. To compute the percentage overlap between repertoires, the number of shared unique clonotypes was divided by the size of the smaller repertoire. Richness of each repertoire was evaluated using RTK rarefaction, the Chao1 estimator, and Recon v2.1 estimates of unobserved clonotypes. OLGA was used to compute generation probabilities for all TCRbeta clonotypes that the gDNA method yielded from a handful of donors. The table was pulled from immuneACCESS by TCRdb, which kept in-frame rearrangements only. Such tables lose some clones; where checked, under half of the loss comes from unresolved V genes, and the rest has no known cause. V and J calls plus clone size are reproduced from that table; the DNA served to infer D and trimming. The sample has 550,000 to 700,000 clones on record, 60% to 75% of them singletons. The ten biggest clones cover roughly 1.9% of the sample.

V is cut by 6 bases and J by 7 bases, and the space between the germline ends is 9 bases. The germline V gene (reference sequence) yields DFQATT for CDR1 and SNEGSKA for CDR2. The CDR3 holds 11 amino acids from the cysteine to the phenylalanine. Solely the CDR3 DNA is kept, with 33 bases framed from the first base. The donors were healthy, HIV-negative adults who had no recently reported acute infections or vaccinations. Every donor was a Caucasian adult living in Nashville, Tennessee, USA. CD4+ T cells were enriched by magnetic negative selection; naive cells were then positively selected on CD45RA, and the negative fraction formed the memory subset. Blood was collected by leukapheresis, and PBMCs were isolated by Ficoll-Histopaque density gradient centrifugation and then cryopreserved in liquid nitrogen vapor phase. Analytical flow cytometry was used to check the purity and quantity of each magnetically sorted T cell population. From each sorted fraction, genomic DNA was isolated and quantified by UV absorbance on a Nanodrop 2000c.

This clone has just a few counts. Its antigen specificity is not known. One base away there is no much larger clone; base qualities are not given. Points the paper makes about the study in general: Naive subsets generally had larger estimated clonotype richness than memory subsets. Rarefaction of sorted-subset datasets indicated incomplete sequencing despite the large sequencing depth. Compared with non-shared clonotypes, clonotypes shared by all four sorted-subset donors had higher generation probabilities. Because the study included a small number of donors, the genetic and exposure-history diversity represented was limited. Pairwise subsampling led to the expectation that sequencing depth would affect the degree of clonotype sharing among donors. About 4.5% of naive CD4, around 3.5% of naive CD8, 2.3% of memory CD4, and approximately 0.4% of memory CD8 clonotypes were shared across several donors. Only blood was sampled, and tissue TCR repertoires likely differ from those in blood.

This receptor was identified in a woman in her 30s in good health. The chain is assembled from TRBV20-1 and TRBJ2-2, with no confidently assigned D gene. The material sequenced was memory CD4+ T cells sorted from blood. The sample's cell subset or site, from its label and the paper: CD45RA-negative fraction. The DNA sequence is as follows: TGCAGTGCCCCGACCCTCGGGGAGCTGTTTTTT. Translated, this gives CSAPTLGELFF.